The 3 T cell receptor beta chains given below trace back to one sample, sequenced in a study of early T cells in non-severe SARS-CoV-2 infection. TCRdb reanalysed the 5' RACE reads using MiXCR and keeps one entry per CDR3 protein. The profile shows roughly 80,000 distinct CDR3 sequences, 5% to 7% of them singletons. Sequenced: whole blood. These receptors all stem from an adult who was a healthcare worker with PCR-confirmed SARS-CoV-2 infection or an uninfected control (not recorded which).

The chain has TRBV5-1 and TRBJ2-3; TRBD1 matches at 9 bases. The CDR3 sequence is 16 residues long. Germline trimming cut 0 bases from V and 6 bases from J; bases unmatched to any gene: 8. Germline CDR1 is SGHRS and CDR2 is YFSETQ. CDR3 in DNA: TGCGCCAGCAGCTTGGTGGGGGACAGGGTCTACGATACGCAGTATTTT. Protein sequence: CASSLVGDRVYDTQYF.

Many counts were recorded for this clonotype. The gene calls are TRBV6-2 or TRBV6-3 and TRBJ1-1; D might be TRBD1 (5 bases). Germline-derived CDR1 and CDR2 are MNHEY and SVGEGT. V lost 2 bases, J lost 6 bases, and 16 bases lay in between. This CDR3 has 15 residues. The CDR3 loop is CASSYVQAGVAEAFF. The CDR3 DNA reads as TGTGCCAGCAGTTACGTACAGGCAGGCGTCGCTGAAGCTTTCTTT.

J is TRBJ2-3 and V is TRBV29-1; D may be TRBD2 (7 bases). Deletions cut 1 base from V and 3 bases from J, with 14 bases between. The CDR3 is 15 amino acids. Germline-derived CDR1 and CDR2 are SQVTM and ANQGSEA. Here the CDR3 reads CSVEGKGGRTDTQYF. CDR3 coding DNA: TGCAGCGTTGAAGGCAAGGGGGGGCGGACAGATACGCAGTATTTT.